This T cell receptor beta chain is drawn from a study of blood T cell repertoires in COVID-19. Study information: Sites in the United States, Italy and Spain provided acute and convalescent COVID-19 samples. From T cells, B-cell-depleted T cells, or PBMCs came the material, which was cDNA or gDNA.

Sequencing was performed with immunoSEQ multiplex PCR; in TCRdb, only in-frame clones are kept and a portion is missing. The sample includes some 200,000 clones, 80% to 90% of them seen just once. V was shortened by 3 bases and J by 1 base, with 10 bases between the two germline ends. Germline loops: CDR1 SEHNR, CDR2 FQNEAQ (reference sequence). The CDR3 totals 14 residues. The chain combines TRBV7-9 with TRBJ2-7; weak D call: TRBD1 (5 bases). The sample comprised PBMCs or T cells enriched from blood (not recorded which). The clonotype was recovered from a woman between 18 and 29 years old who had recovered from COVID-19. CDR3 sequence: CASSLARQSYEQYF. For the CDR3, the DNA is TGTGCCAGCAGCTTGGCGAGACAGTCCTACGAGCAGTACTTC.